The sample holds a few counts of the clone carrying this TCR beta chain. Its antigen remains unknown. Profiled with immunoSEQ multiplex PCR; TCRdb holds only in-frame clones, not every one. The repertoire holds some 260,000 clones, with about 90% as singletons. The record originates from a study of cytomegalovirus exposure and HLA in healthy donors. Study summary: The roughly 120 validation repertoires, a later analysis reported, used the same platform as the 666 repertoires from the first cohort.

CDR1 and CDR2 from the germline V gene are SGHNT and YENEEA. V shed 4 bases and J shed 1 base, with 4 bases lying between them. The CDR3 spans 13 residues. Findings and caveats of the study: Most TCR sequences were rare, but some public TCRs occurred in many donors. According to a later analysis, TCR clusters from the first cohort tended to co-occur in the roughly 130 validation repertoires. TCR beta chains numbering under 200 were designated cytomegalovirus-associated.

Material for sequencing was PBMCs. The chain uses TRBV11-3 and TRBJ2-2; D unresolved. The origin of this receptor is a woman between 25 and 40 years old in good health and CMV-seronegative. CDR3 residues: CASSYRNTGELFF. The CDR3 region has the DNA TGTGCCAGCAGCTACCGGAACACCGGGGAGCTGTTTTTT.